This T cell receptor (beta chain) derives from a study of vaccination effects on CD4 cells after COVID-19. Clones were read by immunoSEQ multiplex PCR, and TCRdb kept only the in-frame ones, dropping some. The sample carries about 26,000 clones, roughly 74% recorded once. Germline CDR1 LNHDA, CDR2 SQIVND (reference sequence). V dropped 3 bases and J dropped 4; count of bases not matched to a gene: 7. There are 16 residues in the CDR3. In the ViraFEST assay, antigen-specific CD4+ clonotypes were identified by expansion after peptide-pool stimulation. Isolating CD4+ T cells followed less than 11 days of culture. The person had a PCR-confirmed SARS-CoV-2 infection during March to December 2020. For this clone: The antigen remains unidentified.

The specimen comprised CD4+ T cells from PBMCs cultured with HCoV-NL63 spike peptides, sampled before COVID-19 vaccination. The chain is built from TRBV19 and TRBJ2-5; 11 nucleotides line up with TRBD2. The sequence was obtained from a human donor who had a prior SARS-CoV-2 infection. CDR3 DNA: TGTGCCAGTAGTATTGTCCTAGCGGGAGGTCGAGAGACCCAGTACTTC. Its protein is CASSIVLAGGRETQYF.